This T cell receptor (beta chain) was recorded in a study of T cell repertoires in cytomegalovirus infection. Study as a whole: Researchers turned to recently identified HLA-C-restricted CMV epitopes as well as well-studied HLA-B-restricted ones.

TCRdb re-analysed the reads in MiXCR, keeping a single row per CDR3 protein. Counted here are about 770,000 distinct CDR3 sequences, approximately 32% occurring once; the ten biggest clones make up under 15%. The trim removed 6 bases at V and 3 bases at J, leaving 9 bases unmatched. The CDR3 runs 15 residues. Per the germline V gene, CDR1 is MNHEY and CDR2 is SMNVEV (reference sequence). This clonotype was seen only a few times. Its target is not known. Study conclusions and caveats: There were HLA-C-restricted CMV-specific TCR beta clonotypes dominating the ex vivo response.

V and J are TRBV27 and TRBJ1-1; 8 positions match TRBD1. The TCR sequence derives from a human donor in good health (CMV status not recorded). Some clones in this sample may be carry-over from other donors' samples. Sequenced here: cultured CD8+ T cells from PBMCs, sampled from culture after CMV antigen stimulation. This chain's CDR3 is CASSPFRGPDTEAFF. In DNA, the CDR3 is TGTGCCAGCAGCCCATTCAGGGGGCCCGACACTGAAGCTTTCTTT.